The present T cell receptor beta chain was sequenced within a study of blood T cells in healthy people across ages. This clonotype has more than one count but fewer than ten. PCR was performed a second time for about 7 to 12 cycles using a sample-barcoded 5' primer and a J-beta primer mix. Every molecule of cDNA carried a tag from a template-switch adaptor with 12 random nucleotides. TCRdb reanalysed the 5' RACE reads using MiXCR and keeps one entry per CDR3 protein. The sample yields 700,000 or so distinct CDR3 sequences, about 24% seen once. Germline V gene data show CDR1 as SNHLY and CDR2 as FYNNEI. The CDR3 is 14 amino acids.

Sequenced input: blood. The receptor's source is a man aged 65 to 85 in good health. This chain uses TRBV2 with TRBJ2-1; D possibly matches TRBD1 or TRBD2 (7 bases each). Near its end, the DNA agrees better with TRBJ2-5, so the J call may be wrong. DNA of the CDR3: TGTGCCAGCAGTCGGGAGGAGGGGGCAAAGACCCAGTACTTC. This translates into CASSREEGAKTQYF.